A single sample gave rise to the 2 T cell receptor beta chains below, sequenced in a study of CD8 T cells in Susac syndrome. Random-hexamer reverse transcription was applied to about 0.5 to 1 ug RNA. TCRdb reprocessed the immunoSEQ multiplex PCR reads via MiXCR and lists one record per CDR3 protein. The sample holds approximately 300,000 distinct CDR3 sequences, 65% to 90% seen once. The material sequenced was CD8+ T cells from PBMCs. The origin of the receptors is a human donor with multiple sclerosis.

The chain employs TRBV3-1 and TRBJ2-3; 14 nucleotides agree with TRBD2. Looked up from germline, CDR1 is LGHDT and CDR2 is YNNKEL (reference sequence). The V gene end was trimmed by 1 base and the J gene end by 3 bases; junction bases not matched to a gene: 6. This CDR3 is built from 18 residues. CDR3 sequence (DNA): TGTGCCAGCAGCCAAGTTACCGGGACTAGCGGGAGTACAGATACGCAGTATTTT. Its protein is CASSQVTGTSGSTDTQYF.

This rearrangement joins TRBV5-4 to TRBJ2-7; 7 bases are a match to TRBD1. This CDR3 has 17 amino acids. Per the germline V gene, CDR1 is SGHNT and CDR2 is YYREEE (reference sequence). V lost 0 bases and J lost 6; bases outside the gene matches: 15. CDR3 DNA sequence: TGTGCCAGCAGCTTGGGGGAGCCCCGGGACAGCTTTCTCGAGCAGTACTTC. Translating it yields CASSLGEPRDSFLEQYF. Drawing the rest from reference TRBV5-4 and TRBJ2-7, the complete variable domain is ETGVTQSPTHLIKTRGQQVTLRCSSQSGHNTVSWYQQALGQGPQFIFQYYREEENGRGNFPPRFSGLQFPNYSSELNVNALELDDSALYLCASSLGEPRDSFLEQYFGPGTRLTVT.